This passage covers 11 T cell receptor beta chains from one sample sequenced in a study of cytomegalovirus exposure and HLA in healthy donors. The PCR was carried out with 60 Vbeta primers and 13 Jbeta primers. Repertoires were generated with immunoSEQ multiplex PCR, while TCRdb's copy carries only in-frame clones and drops some. The data contain 200,000 to 300,000 clones, approximately 84% of them singletons. The sample consisted of PBMCs. The receptors come from a woman aged 40 to 50 in good health and CMV-seropositive.

The chain combines TRBV13 with TRBJ2-5; perhaps TRBD1 as D (6 bases). Trimming removed 5 bases at V and 5 bases at J, with 18 bases between. Germline CDR1 and CDR2: PRHDT and FYEKMQ (reference sequence). CDR3 length equals 15 residues. The CDR3 DNA reads TGTGCCAGCAGCACAACTACACAGGGTCGGGAGACCCAGTACTTC. This gives the protein CASSTTTQGRETQYF.

The chain combines TRBV10-3 with TRBJ1-1; D gene ambiguous. CDR3 size: 12 residues. Germline V gives CDR1 ENHRY, CDR2 SYGVKD. The ends were cut back, 5 bases at V and 0 bases at J, with 4 bases in the middle. CDR3 region: CAISPMNTEAFF. The CDR3 coding sequence is TGTGCCATCAGTCCAATGAACACTGAAGCTTTCTTT.

This clone was seen only once. V gene TRBV19 combines with J gene TRBJ1-4; a possible D gene is TRBD1 (6 bases). Germline CDR1 reads LNHDA; CDR2 reads SQIVND (reference sequence). Between the trimmed V and J ends, which lost 6 bases and 10 bases, there was a span of 21 bases. The CDR3 spans 15 residues. The CDR3 spells CASRENRVELGKLFF. CDR3 nucleotides: TGTGCCAGTAGAGAGAACAGGGTGGAGCTAGGAAAACTGTTTTTT. Supplemented by reference TRBV19 and TRBJ1-4, the full variable domain reads DGGITQSPKYLFRKEGQNVTLSCEQNLNHDAMYWYRQDPGQGLRLIYYSQIVNDFQKGDIAEGYSVSREKKESFPLTVTSAQKNPTAFYLCASRENRVELGKLFFGSGTQLSVL.

This clone showed up just a few times. The rearrangement uses TRBV6-6 and TRBJ1-1; a possible D gene is TRBD1 (5 bases). The CDR3 is made up of 15 amino acids. The V gene lost 0 bases and the J gene lost 0 bases, with 8 bases spanning the gap. Germline values: CDR1 MNHNY, CDR2 SVGAGI (reference sequence). The CDR3 nucleotides are TGTGCCAGCAGTTACTCGGGGGGAATGAACACTGAAGCTTTCTTT. It translates to CASSYSGGMNTEAFF.

The chain joins TRBV9 to TRBJ2-2; perhaps TRBD2 as D (6 bases). This CDR3 contains 15 residues. The germline CDR1 and CDR2 sequences are SGDLS and YYNGEE. V lost 0 bases to trimming and J lost 5 bases, with 11 bases between them. CDR3 DNA sequence: TGTGCCAGCAGCGTAGACGGGAGAGGGACCGGGGAGCTGTTTTTT. Translated, it gives CASSVDGRGTGELFF.

The chain links TRBV5-6 to TRBJ1-1; TRBD1 matches at 8 bases. This CDR3 contains 16 residues. Germline V gene data show CDR1 as SGHDT and CDR2 as YYEEEE. V lost 5 bases, J lost 3 bases, and 12 bases stayed unmatched. CDR3 bases: TGTGCCAGCAGTGACCTGAAACAGGGGGTACACACTGAAGCTTTCTTT. Encoded protein: CASSDLKQGVHTEAFF.

The chain has TRBV5-1 and TRBJ2-2; possibly TRBD2 for D (5 bases). The CDR3 has 13 residues. Germline loops: CDR1 SGHRS, CDR2 YFSETQ. V lost 7 bases and J 3 bases, leaving 10 bases between the germline ends. CDR3 in DNA: TGCGCCAGCTCTAGGGAGTACACCGGGGAGCTGTTTTTT. Translation gives CASSREYTGELFF.

The chain employs TRBV6-6 and TRBJ1-3, with 7 bases fitting TRBD1. The CDR3 has 15 amino acids. Germline CDR1 is MNHNY and CDR2 is SVGAGI (reference sequence). The V gene end was trimmed by 5 bases and the J gene end by 2 bases; junction bases not matched to a gene: 6. Here the CDR3 reads CASSTGDSTGNTIYF. The CDR3 DNA sequence: TGTGCCAGCAGTACTGGGGACAGTACTGGAAACACCATATATTTT.

The chain links TRBV30 to TRBJ2-7; 9 bases map to TRBD2. Trimming at V came to 1 base and at J to 5 bases, leaving 12 bases not matched to a gene. This CDR3 spans 16 amino acids. Germline V gene lookup returns CDR1 GTSNPN and CDR2 SVGIG (reference sequence). CDR3 DNA sequence: TGTGCCTGGAGTGCCGGACTAGCGATTCCCCGCCACGAGCAGTACTTC. Encoded protein: CAWSAGLAIPRHEQYF. Supplemented by reference TRBV30 and TRBJ2-7, the full variable domain reads SQTIHQWPATLVQPVGSPLSLECTVEGTSNPNLYWYRQAAGRGLQLLFYSVGIGQISSEVPQNLSASRPQDRQFILSSKKLLLSDSGFYLCAWSAGLAIPRHEQYFGPGTRLTVT.

V usage is TRBV7-2 and J usage is TRBJ2-7; TRBD2 is a possible D gene (6 bases). V lost 5 bases and J lost 2, with 16 bases in between. Germline CDR1 reads SGHTA; CDR2 reads FQGNSA. The CDR3 extends over 15 amino acids. The CDR3 protein is CASSRMGLGPYEQYF. In nucleotides, the CDR3 is TGTGCCAGCAGCCGTATGGGACTCGGCCCCTACGAGCAGTACTTC. The full variable domain, rest sourced from reference TRBV7-2 and TRBJ2-7, is GAGVSQSPSNKVTEKGKDVELRCDPISGHTALYWYRQSLGQGLEFLIYFQGNSAPDKSGLPSDRFSAERTGGSVSTLTIQRTQQEDSAVYLCASSRMGLGPYEQYFGPGTRLTVT.

The CDR3 coding sequence is TGTGCCAGCAGCTTAGGACGGGGAGAGGGATACGAGCAGTACTTC. Protein: CASSLGRGEGYEQYF. The V call is TRBV13, the J call TRBJ2-7, with D possibly matching TRBD2 (5 bases). Germline V gives CDR1 PRHDT, CDR2 FYEKMQ (reference sequence). The CDR3 length is 15 residues. V gave up 0 bases and J gave up 4 bases, with 13 bases separating them.